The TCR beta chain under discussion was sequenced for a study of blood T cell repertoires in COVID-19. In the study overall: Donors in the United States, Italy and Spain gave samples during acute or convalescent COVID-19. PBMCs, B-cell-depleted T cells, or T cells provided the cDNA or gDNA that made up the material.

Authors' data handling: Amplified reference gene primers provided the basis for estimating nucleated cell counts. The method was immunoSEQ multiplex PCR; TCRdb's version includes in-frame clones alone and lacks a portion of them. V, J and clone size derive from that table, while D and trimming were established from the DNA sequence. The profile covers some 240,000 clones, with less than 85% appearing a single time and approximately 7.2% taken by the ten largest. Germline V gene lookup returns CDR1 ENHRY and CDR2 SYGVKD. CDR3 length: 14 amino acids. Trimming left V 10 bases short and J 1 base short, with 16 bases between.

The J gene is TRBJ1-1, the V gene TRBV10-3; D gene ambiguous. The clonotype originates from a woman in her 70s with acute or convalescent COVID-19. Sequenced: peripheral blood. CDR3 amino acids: CATRPSAGNTEAFF. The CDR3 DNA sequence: TGTGCCACCCGACCCTCGGCAGGGAACACTGAAGCTTTCTTT.